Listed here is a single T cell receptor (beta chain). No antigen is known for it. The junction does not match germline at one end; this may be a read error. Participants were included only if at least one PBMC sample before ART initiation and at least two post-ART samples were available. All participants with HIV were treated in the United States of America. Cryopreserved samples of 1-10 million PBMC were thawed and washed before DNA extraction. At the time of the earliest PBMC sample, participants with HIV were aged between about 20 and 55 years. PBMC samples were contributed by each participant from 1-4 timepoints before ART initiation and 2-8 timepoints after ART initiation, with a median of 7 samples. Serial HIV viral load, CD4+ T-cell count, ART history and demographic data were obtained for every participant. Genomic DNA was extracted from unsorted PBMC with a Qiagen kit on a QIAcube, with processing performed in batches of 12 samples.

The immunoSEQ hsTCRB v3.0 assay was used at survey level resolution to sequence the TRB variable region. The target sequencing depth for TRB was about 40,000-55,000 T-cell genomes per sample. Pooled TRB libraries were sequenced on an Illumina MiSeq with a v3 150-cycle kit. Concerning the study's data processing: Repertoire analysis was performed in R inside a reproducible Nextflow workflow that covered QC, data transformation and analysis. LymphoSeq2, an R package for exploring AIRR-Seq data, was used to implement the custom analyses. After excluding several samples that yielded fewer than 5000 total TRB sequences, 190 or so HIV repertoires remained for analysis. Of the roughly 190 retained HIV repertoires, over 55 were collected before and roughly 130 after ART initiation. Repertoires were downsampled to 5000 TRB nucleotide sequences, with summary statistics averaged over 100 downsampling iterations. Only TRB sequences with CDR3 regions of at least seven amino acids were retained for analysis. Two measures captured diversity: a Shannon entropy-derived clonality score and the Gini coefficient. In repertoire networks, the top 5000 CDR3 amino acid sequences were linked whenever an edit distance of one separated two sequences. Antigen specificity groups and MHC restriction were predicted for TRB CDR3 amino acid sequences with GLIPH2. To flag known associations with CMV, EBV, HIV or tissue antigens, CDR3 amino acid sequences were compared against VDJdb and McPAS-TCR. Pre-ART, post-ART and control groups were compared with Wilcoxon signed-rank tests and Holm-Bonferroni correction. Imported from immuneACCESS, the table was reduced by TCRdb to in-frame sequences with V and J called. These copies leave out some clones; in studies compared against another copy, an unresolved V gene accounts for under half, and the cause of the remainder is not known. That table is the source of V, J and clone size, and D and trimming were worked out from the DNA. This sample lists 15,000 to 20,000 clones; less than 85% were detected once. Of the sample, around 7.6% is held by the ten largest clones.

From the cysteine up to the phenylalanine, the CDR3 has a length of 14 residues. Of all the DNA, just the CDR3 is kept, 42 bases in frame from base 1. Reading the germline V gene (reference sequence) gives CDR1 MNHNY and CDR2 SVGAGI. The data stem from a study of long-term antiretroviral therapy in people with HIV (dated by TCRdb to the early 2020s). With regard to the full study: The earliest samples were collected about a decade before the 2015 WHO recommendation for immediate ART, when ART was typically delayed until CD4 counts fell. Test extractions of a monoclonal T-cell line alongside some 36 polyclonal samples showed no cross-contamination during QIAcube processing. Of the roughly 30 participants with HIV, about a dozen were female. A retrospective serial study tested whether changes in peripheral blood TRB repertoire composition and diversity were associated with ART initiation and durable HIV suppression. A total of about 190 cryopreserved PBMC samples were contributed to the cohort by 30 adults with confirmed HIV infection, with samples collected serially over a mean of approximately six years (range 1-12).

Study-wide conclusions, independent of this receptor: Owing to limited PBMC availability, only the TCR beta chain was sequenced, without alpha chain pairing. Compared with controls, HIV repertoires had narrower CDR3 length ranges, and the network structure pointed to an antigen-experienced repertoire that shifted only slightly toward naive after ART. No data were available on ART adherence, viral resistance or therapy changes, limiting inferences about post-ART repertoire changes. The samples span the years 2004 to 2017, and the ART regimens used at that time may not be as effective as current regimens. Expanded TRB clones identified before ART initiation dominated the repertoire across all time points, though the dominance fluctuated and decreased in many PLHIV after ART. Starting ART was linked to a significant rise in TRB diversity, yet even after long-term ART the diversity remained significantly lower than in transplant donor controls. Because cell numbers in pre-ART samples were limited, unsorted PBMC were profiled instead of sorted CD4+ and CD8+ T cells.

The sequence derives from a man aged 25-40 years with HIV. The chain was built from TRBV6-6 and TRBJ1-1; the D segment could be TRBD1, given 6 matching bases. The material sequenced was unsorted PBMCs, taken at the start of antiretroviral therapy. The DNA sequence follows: TGTGCCATCAGTGAGTCGAAGGGGGACACTGAAGCTTTCTTT. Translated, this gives CAISESKGDTEAFF.